This TCR beta chain was sequenced for a study of shared clonotypes between healthy human individuals. Study conclusions and caveats: The study generally estimated greater richness for naive than memory subsets.

The donors were adults (healthy and HIV-negative) with no recent acute infections or vaccinations. In regard to this clone: Its cognate antigen is unknown.

With 0 bases removed from V and 0 bases from J, the gap between germline ends came to 7 bases. This CDR3 has 16 amino acids. CDR1 and CDR2 from the germline V gene are SGHNT and YYREEE (reference sequence). The deep-level immunoSEQ assay was used. Each subset's genomic DNA was shared equally among a number of immunoSEQ plates. Some clones are missing from TCRdb's copy, which holds only in-frame ones; the method was immunoSEQ multiplex PCR. Among a few hundred thousand clones listed, about 96% were seen once. What was sequenced was naive CD4+ T cells sorted from blood. Subset noted: CD45RA+ positively selected. V gene TRBV5-4 combines with J gene TRBJ1-6; perhaps TRBD1 as D (5 bases). This sequence originates from a woman aged 30 to 39 in good health. The CDR3: CASSLGGSSYNSPLHF. CDR3 coding DNA: TGTGCCAGCAGCTTGGGGGGGTCCTCCTATAATTCACCCCTCCACTTT.